This T cell receptor beta chain stems from a study of molecular identifiers for immune sequencing clone quantification. This clonotype has a handful of counts. MiXCR, applied by TCRdb to the PCR reads, yields one record per CDR3 protein. The sample includes about 640,000 distinct CDR3 sequences, 15% to 20% of them seen just once. The material sequenced was naive CD8+ T cells from blood, with Jurkat cell RNA spiked in. Indicated subset: FACS-sorted CD8+CD4-CCR7+CD45RA+ naive T cells. The TCR sequence derives from a human donor in good health. Some libraries in this study had Jurkat cell RNA spiked in.

CDR3 nucleotide sequence: TGTGCCAGCAGCCCCGTAGACAGAACCCAAGAGACCCAGTACTTC. Translation: CASSPVDRTQETQYF. V and J are TRBV14 and TRBJ2-5, with D possibly being TRBD1 (5 bases). CDR1 and CDR2 (germline): SGHDN, FVKESK. This CDR3 has 15 amino acids. V lost 4 bases, J lost 1 base, and 13 bases lay in between.